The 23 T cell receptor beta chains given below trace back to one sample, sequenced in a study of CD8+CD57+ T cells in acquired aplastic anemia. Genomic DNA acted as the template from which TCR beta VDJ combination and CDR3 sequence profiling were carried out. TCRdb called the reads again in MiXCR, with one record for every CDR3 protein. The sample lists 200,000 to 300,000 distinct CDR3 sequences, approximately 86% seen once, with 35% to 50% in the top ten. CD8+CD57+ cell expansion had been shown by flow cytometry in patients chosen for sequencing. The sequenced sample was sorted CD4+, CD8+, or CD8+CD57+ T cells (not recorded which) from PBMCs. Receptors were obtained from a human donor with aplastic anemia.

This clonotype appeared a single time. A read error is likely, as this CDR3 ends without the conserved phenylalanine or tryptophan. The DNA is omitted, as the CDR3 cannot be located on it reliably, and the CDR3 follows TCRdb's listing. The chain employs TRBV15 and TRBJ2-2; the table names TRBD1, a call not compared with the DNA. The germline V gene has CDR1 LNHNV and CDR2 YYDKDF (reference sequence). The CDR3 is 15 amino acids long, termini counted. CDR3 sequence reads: CASSGRGLNNGEFFL.

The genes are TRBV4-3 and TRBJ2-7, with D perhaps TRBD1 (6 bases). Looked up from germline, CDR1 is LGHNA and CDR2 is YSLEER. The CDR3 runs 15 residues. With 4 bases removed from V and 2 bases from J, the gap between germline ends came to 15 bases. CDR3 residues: CASSLGGHVPYEQYF. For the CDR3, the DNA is TGCGCCAGCAGCCTAGGGGGTCATGTCCCCTACGAGCAGTACTTC.

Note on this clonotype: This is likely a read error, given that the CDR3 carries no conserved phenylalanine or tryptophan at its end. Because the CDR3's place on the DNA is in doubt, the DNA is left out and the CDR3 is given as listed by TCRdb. The CDR3 loop reads CASRQGLAGRLS. This chain links TRBV9 with TRBJ2-3; the table assigns TRBD2, which was not confirmed against the DNA. The CDR3 is 12 amino acids long, termini counted. Germline loops: CDR1 SGDLS, CDR2 YYNGEE.

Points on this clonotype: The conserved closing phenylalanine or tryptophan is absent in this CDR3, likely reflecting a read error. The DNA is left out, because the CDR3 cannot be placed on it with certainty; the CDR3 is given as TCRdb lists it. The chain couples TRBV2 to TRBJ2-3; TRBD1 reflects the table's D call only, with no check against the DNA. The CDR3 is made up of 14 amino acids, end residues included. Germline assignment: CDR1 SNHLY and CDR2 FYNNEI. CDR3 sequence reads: CATTAGGGPGNKYV.

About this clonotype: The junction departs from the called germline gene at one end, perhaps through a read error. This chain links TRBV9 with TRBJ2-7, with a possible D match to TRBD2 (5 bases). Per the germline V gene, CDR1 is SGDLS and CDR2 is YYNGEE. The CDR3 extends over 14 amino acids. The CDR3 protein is CANSVGLGDYEQYF. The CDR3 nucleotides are TGTGCCAACAGCGTGGGTCTGGGAGACTACGAGCAGTACTTC.

CDR3 region: CSARVDRNTEAFF. CDR3 in DNA: TGCAGTGCTAGAGTGGACAGGAACACTGAAGCTTTCTTT. The gene calls are TRBV20-1 and TRBJ1-1, with TRBD1 as a possible D gene (6 bases). The CDR3 contains 13 residues. Trimming removed 1 base at V and 1 base at J, with 7 bases between. Germline V gives CDR1 DFQATT, CDR2 SNEGSKA (reference sequence).

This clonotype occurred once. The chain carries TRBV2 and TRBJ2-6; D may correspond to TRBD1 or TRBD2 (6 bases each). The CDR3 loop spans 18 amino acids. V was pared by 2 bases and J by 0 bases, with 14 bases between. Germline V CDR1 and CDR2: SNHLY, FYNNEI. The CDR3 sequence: CASSEKTGAHSGANVLTF. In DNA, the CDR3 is TGTGCCAGCAGTGAAAAGACGGGGGCACACTCTGGGGCCAACGTCCTGACTTTC.

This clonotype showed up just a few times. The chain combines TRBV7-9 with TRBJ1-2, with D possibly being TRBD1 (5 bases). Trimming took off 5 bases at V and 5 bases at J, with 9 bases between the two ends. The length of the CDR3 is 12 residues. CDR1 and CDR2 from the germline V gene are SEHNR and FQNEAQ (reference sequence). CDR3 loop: CASSQEGYGYTF. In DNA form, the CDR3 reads TGTGCCAGCAGCCAAGAGGGGTATGGCTACACCTTC.

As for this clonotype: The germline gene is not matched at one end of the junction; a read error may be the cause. The chain's CDR3 is CASSYGAGAYNEQFF. CDR3 nucleotide sequence: TGTGCCAGCAGTTACGGGGCCGGGGCCTACAACGAGCAGTTCTTC. The chain combines TRBV6-1 with TRBJ2-1, with D perhaps matching TRBD1 or TRBD2 (5 bases each). The CDR3 covers 15 residues. CDR1 is MNHNS, CDR2 SASEGT, per germline.

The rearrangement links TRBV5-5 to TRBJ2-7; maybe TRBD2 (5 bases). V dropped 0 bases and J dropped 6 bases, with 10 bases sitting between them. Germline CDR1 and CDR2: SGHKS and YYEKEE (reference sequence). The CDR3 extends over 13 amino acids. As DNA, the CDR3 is TGTGCCAGCAGCTTGGAGAGGGTACGCGAGCAGTACTTC. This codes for CASSLERVREQYF.

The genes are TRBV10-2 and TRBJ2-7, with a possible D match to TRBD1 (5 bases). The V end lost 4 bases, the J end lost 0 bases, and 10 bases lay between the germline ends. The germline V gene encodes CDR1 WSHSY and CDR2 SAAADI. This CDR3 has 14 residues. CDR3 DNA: TGCGCCAGCAGTGTGGCAGGGCCCTCCTACGAGCAGTACTTC. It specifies CASSVAGPSYEQYF.

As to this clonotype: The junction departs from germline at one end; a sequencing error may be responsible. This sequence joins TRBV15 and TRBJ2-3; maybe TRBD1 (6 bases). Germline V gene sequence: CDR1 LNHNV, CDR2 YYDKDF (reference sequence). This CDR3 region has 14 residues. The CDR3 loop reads CATSGQGLADAQYF. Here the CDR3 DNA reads TGTGCCACCAGCGGCCAGGGGCTAGCCGACGCGCAGTACTTT.

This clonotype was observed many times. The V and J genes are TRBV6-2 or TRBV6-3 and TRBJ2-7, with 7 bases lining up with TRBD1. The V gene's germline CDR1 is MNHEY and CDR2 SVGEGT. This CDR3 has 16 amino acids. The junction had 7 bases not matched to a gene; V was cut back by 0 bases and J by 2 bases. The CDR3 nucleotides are TGTGCCAGCAGTTACTCGGTCCGGGACAGTCCCTACGAGCAGTACTTC. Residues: CASSYSVRDSPYEQYF.

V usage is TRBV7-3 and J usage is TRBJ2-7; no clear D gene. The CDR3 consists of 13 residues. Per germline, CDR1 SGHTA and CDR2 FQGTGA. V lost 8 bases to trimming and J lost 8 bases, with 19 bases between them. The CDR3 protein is CASGPLGDHKQYF. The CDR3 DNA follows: TGTGCCAGCGGCCCCCTTGGAGACCACAAGCAGTACTTC.

DNA for the CDR3: TGCGCCAGCAGCCACAATCCCGGGGGGACAGCCCTTTCCTACGAGCAGTACGTC. Its protein is CASSHNPGGTALSYEQYV. The chain couples TRBV4-3 to TRBJ2-7, with D perhaps matching TRBD1 or TRBD2 (7 bases each). With 3 bases removed from V and 1 base from J, the gap between germline ends came to 22 bases. There are 18 residues in the CDR3. The germline V gene has CDR1 LGHNA and CDR2 YSLEER.

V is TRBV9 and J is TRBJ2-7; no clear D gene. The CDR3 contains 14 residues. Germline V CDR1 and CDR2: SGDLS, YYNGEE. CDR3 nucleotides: TGTGCCAGCAGCTACGCATTAGAGAATGTCGAGCAGCACGTC. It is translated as CASSYALENVEQHV.

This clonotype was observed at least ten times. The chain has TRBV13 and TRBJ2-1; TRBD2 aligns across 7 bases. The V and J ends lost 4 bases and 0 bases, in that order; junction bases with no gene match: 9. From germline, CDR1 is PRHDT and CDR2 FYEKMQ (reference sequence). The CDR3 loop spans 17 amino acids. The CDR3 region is CASSSLTSLSSYNEQFF. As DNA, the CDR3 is TGTGCCAGCAGCTCCCTGACTAGCCTAAGCTCCTACAATGAGCAGTTCTTC. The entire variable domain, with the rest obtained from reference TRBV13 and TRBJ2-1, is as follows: AAGVIQSPRHLIKEKRETATLKCYPIPRHDTVYWYQQGPGQDPQFLISFYEKMQSDKGSIPDRFSAQQFSDYHSELNMSSLELGDSALYFCASSSLTSLSSYNEQFFGPGTRLTVL.

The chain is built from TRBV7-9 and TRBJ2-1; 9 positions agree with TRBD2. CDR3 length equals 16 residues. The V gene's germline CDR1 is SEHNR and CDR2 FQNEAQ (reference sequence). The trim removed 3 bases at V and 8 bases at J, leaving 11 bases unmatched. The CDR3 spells CASSLQRSGGQDEQFF. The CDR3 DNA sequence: TGTGCCAGCAGCTTGCAAAGAAGCGGGGGGCAAGATGAGCAGTTCTTC.

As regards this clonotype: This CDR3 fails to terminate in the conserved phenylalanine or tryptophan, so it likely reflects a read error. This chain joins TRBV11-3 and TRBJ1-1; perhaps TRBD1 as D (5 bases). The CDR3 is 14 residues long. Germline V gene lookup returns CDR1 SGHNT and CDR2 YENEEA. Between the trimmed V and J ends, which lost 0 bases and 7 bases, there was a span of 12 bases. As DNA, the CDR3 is TGTGCCAGCAGCTTAGATCTGACAGCCTATGAAGCTTTCCTT. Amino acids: CASSLDLTAYEAFL.

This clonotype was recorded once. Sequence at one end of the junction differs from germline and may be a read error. CDR3 bases: TGTGCCACCAGCCCCGGACAGCCCACATATACGCAGTATTTT. This codes for CATSPGQPTYTQYF. The rearrangement links TRBV15 to TRBJ2-3; tentative D call: TRBD1 (6 bases). CDR1 is LNHNV and CDR2 is YYDKDF in the germline V gene (reference sequence). This CDR3 comprises 14 residues.

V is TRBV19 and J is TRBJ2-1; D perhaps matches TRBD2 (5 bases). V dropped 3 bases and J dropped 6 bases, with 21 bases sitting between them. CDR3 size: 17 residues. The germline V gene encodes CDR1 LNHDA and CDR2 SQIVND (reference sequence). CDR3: CASSMDPYSTRINEQFF. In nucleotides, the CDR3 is TGTGCCAGTAGTATGGACCCGTATAGCACTAGGATCAATGAGCAGTTCTTC. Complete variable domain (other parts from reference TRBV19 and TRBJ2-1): DGGITQSPKYLFRKEGQNVTLSCEQNLNHDAMYWYRQDPGQGLRLIYYSQIVNDFQKGDIAEGYSVSREKKESFPLTVTSAQKNPTAFYLCASSMDPYSTRINEQFFGPGTRLTVL.

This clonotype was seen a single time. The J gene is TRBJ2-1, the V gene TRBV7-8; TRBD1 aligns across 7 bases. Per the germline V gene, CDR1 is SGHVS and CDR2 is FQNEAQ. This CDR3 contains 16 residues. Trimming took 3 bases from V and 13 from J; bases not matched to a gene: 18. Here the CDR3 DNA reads TGTGCCAGCAGCTTTTTTCCAGACGGGACAGCCCTTGCCCAGTTCTTC. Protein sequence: CASSFFPDGTALAQFF. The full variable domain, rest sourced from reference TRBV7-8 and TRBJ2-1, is GAGVSQSPRYKVAKRGQDVALRCDPISGHVSLFWYQQALGQGPEFLTYFQNEAQLDKSGLPSDRFFAERPEGSVSTLKIQRTQQEDSAVYLCASSFFPDGTALAQFFGPGTRLTVL.

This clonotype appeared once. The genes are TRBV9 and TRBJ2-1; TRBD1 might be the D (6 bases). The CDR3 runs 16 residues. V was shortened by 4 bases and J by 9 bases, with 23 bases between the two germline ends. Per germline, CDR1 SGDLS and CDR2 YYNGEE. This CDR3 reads CASSQGSGKRQVEQFF. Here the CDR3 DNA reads TGTGCCAGCAGCCAGGGGTCAGGTAAGCGGCAGGTTGAGCAGTTCTTC. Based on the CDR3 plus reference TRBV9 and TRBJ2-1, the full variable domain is DSGVTQTPKHLITATGQRVTLRCSPRSGDLSVYWYQQSLDQGLQFLIQYYNGEERAKGNILERFSAQQFPDLHSELNLSSLELGDSALYFCASSQGSGKRQVEQFFGPGTRLTVL.